This T cell receptor (beta chain) was retrieved from a study of blood T cells in healthy people across ages. Broader study findings: Using unsorted PBMCs precluded a conclusive naive versus antigen-experienced comparison.

V was trimmed by 0 bases and J by 6 bases, leaving 7 bases between them. The CDR3 runs 13 residues. Germline loops: CDR1 MNHEY, CDR2 SVGAGI. For the second PCR, which ran for 7 to 11 cycles, a sample-barcoded 5' primer and a J-beta primer mix were used. A single record per CDR3 protein comes from TCRdb applying MiXCR to the 5' RACE reads. The sample yields about 1.8 million distinct CDR3 sequences, roughly 49% seen once. In this sample, this clonotype turned up a few times. The antigen is unknown. This clonotype was sampled from a woman aged 40-49 years in good health. Sequencing was done on a sample of blood. The chain uses TRBV6-5 and TRBJ2-3; D gene ambiguous. The CDR3 region has the DNA TGTGCCAGCAGTTACTCGAGTTTCGATACGCAGTATTTT. This translates into CASSYSSFDTQYF.